The T cell receptor beta chain under discussion was sequenced for a study of naive and memory T cell subsets. Study-wide results and caveats: TCR transcript changes with activation or differentiation may affect this RNA method.

RNA was extracted from under 3 ml of whole blood of healthy adults. An oligonucleotide containing a UMI was ligated to the 3' end of TCR cDNA. Blood and skin TCR RNA was reverse transcribed with alpha and beta constant primers. Amplification of ligated cDNA took four PCR rounds with SP2 and nested alpha and beta constant primers. From the 5' RACE reads, TCRdb called clonotypes with MiXCR, one entry per CDR3 protein. The sample has over 20,000 distinct CDR3 sequences, roughly 23% seen once. In its sample, this clonotype was seen a few times. Its antigen is unknown. The receptor was derived from a female donor in good health.

CDR3 DNA sequence: TGTGCCAGCAGCCCCGACAGGGATCCCGAGCAGTACTTC. Residues: CASSPDRDPEQYF. V and J are TRBV21-1 and TRBJ2-7; the D call of TRBD1 is as the table states it, not checked on the DNA. TRBV21-1 is assigned pseudogene status. The CDR3 has 13 amino acids.